Below are 14 T cell receptor beta chains sequenced from a single sample in a study of CD8 T cells in ankylosing spondylitis. Their specific antigens are unknown. TCRdb ran MiXCR on the 5' RACE reads and lists one entry per CDR3 protein. Among more than 600,000 distinct CDR3 sequences listed, about 20% were seen once. Findings and caveats of the study: A TCR beta motif of eight highly homologous variants appeared characteristic of ankylosing spondylitis blood.

The sample was blood, either unsorted or a sorted T cell fraction (not recorded which). The receptors originated from a male donor with ankylosing spondylitis.

The CDR3 spells CASSPQAGGRDEQFF. CDR3 sequence (DNA): TGTGCCAGCAGCCCTCAAGCGGGAGGGAGGGATGAGCAGTTCTTC. The chain is built from TRBV4-2 and TRBJ2-1; TRBD2 matches 10 bases. This CDR3 region has 15 residues. Germline loops: CDR1 LGHNA, CDR2 YNFKEQ. The V segment lost 4 bases and the J segment 8 bases; nucleotides outside the gene matches: 8.

The chain couples TRBV5-6 to TRBJ2-7; 8 bases fit TRBD1. Germline CDR1 reads SGHDT; CDR2 reads YYEEEE. This CDR3 is 15 amino acids long. V was pared by 0 bases and J by 1 base, with 3 bases of the junction left unmatched. Written as DNA, the CDR3 is TGTGCCAGCAGCTTGGACGGACAGGGATCCTACGAGCAGTACTTC. Protein product: CASSLDGQGSYEQYF.

V usage is TRBV7-9 and J usage is TRBJ2-1; D gene unclear. V lost 5 bases and J lost 10, with 15 bases in between. The CDR3 is 13 residues long. Germline V gene data show CDR1 as SEHNR and CDR2 as FQNEAQ (reference sequence). The CDR3, as DNA: TGTGCCAGCAGCCCCCCAGCCGCAGGCGAGCAGTTCTTC. Its translation: CASSPPAAGEQFF.

The chain couples TRBV4-1 to TRBJ2-5; D call uncertain. Trimming left V 1 base short and J 2 bases short, with 11 bases between. Germline CDR1 and CDR2: MGHRA and YSYEKL. This CDR3 region has 15 residues. The chain's CDR3 is CASSQVTSSQETQYF. CDR3 nucleotides: TGCGCCAGCAGCCAAGTAACGTCATCTCAAGAGACCCAGTACTTC.

This clonotype was detected only a few times. The chain has TRBV20-1 and TRBJ1-1; a weak D match, TRBD1 (5 bases). V lost 5 bases and J 3 bases, leaving 16 bases between the germline ends. The CDR3 has 14 amino acids. Per the germline V gene, CDR1 is DFQATT and CDR2 is SNEGSKA (reference sequence). The CDR3 is CSAARPGFDTEAFF. CDR3 sequence (DNA): TGCAGTGCTGCCCGACCAGGGTTTGACACTGAAGCTTTCTTT.

This clonotype showed up just a few times. This rearrangement joins TRBV7-9 to TRBJ1-5, with D hard to call. The CDR3 has 16 residues. CDR1 and CDR2 from the germline V gene are SEHNR and FQNEAQ (reference sequence). Trimming removed 1 base at V and 7 bases at J, with 17 bases between. The CDR3 nucleotides read TGTGCCAGCAGCTTAGTTGGTGACCCCGAGGGACAGCCCCAGCATTTT. Its protein product is CASSLVGDPEGQPQHF.

This clonotype was counted only a few times. The rearrangement uses TRBV5-1 and TRBJ2-5; 7 bases agree with TRBD1. Trimming at V came to 4 bases and at J to 4 bases, leaving 7 bases not matched to a gene. The CDR3 consists of 14 residues. CDR1 and CDR2 from the germline V gene are SGHRS and YFSETQ. CDR3 sequence (DNA): TGCGCCAGCAGCCCAGGGGGTATGGGAGAGACCCAGTACTTC. Amino acids: CASSPGGMGETQYF.

This clonotype was counted only a few times. This sequence joins TRBV12-3 or TRBV12-4 and TRBJ2-1, with 10 bases matching TRBD2. This CDR3 spans 14 amino acids. Trimming at V came to 5 bases and at J to 8 bases, leaving 6 bases not matched to a gene. The CDR3 DNA reads as TGTGCCAGCAGTCCCGGGACTAGCGACCATGAGCAGTTCTTC. Amino acid sequence: CASSPGTSDHEQFF.

The chain combines TRBV29-1 with TRBJ1-5, with D possibly matching TRBD1 (5 bases). With 6 bases removed from V and 3 bases from J, the gap between germline ends came to 15 bases. The CDR3 is 14 residues long. Germline assignment: CDR1 SQVTM and CDR2 ANQGSEA. The CDR3: CSVKLEQVNQPQHF. DNA for the CDR3: TGCAGCGTGAAACTGGAACAGGTCAATCAGCCCCAGCATTTT.

In this sample, this clonotype turned up many times. The V and J genes are TRBV12-3 or TRBV12-4 and TRBJ2-2; no definite D call. The germline V and J ends were trimmed by 3 bases and 1 base, with 6 bases remaining between them. This CDR3 comprises 14 residues. The CDR3 protein is CASSFLQNTGELFF. For the CDR3, the DNA is TGTGCCAGCAGTTTTCTACAGAACACCGGGGAGCTGTTTTTT.

The rearrangement uses TRBV29-1 and TRBJ2-3, with D perhaps TRBD1 or TRBD2 (5 bases each). The CDR3 extends over 14 amino acids. Per the germline V gene, CDR1 is SQVTM and CDR2 is ANQGSEA. V lost 7 bases and J 6 bases, leaving 20 bases between the germline ends. CDR3 sequence (DNA): TGCAGCGCTTCCCTCCTGACGGGGCAGGATACGCAGTATTTT. The encoded protein is CSASLLTGQDTQYF.

This rearrangement joins TRBV28 to TRBJ2-3; D ambiguous. The CDR3 length is 12 residues. With 4 bases removed from V and 4 bases from J, the gap between germline ends came to 6 bases. The V gene's germline CDR1 is MDHEN and CDR2 SYDVKM. Here the CDR3 DNA reads TGTGCCAGCAGTTCTCTCTCAGATACGCAGTATTTT. Amino acids: CASSSLSDTQYF.

J is TRBJ1-1 and V is TRBV29-1; a weak D match, TRBD1 (6 bases). From germline, CDR1 is SQVTM and CDR2 ANQGSEA. The CDR3 sequence is 12 residues long. Trimming took 6 bases from V and 5 from J, leaving 13 bases between them. The DNA for the CDR3 is TGCAGCGTGCGGGGGCGCGGAACTGAAGCTTTCTTT. The encoded protein is CSVRGRGTEAFF.

This clonotype was detected a few times. The rearrangement links TRBV12-3 or TRBV12-4 to TRBJ1-2, with 10 bases lining up with TRBD1. This CDR3 contains 13 residues. V dropped 6 bases and J dropped 8; count of bases not matched to a gene: 6. Here the CDR3 reads CASSRQGARGYTF. The CDR3 DNA follows: TGTGCCAGCAGCAGACAGGGGGCTCGCGGCTACACCTTC.